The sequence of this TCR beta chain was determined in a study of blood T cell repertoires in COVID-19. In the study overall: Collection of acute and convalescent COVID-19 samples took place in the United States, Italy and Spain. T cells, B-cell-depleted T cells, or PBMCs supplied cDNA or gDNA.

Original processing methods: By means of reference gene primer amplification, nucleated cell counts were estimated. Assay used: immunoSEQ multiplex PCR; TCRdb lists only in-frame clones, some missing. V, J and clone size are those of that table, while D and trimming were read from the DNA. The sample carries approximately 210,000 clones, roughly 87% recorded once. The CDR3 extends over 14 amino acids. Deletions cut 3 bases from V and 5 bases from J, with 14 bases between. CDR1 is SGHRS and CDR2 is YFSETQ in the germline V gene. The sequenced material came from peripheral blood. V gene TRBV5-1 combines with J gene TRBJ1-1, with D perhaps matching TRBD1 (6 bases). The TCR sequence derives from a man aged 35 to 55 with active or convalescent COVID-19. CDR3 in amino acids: CASSSQGGLTEAFF. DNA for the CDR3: TGCGCCAGCAGCTCACAGGGTGGTTTAACTGAAGCTTTCTTT.